This T cell receptor beta chain was captured by sequencing in a study of early T cells in non-severe SARS-CoV-2 infection. V dropped 0 bases and J dropped 8 bases, with 8 bases sitting between them. CDR3 length: 14 amino acids. Germline V CDR1 and CDR2: MGHRA, YSYEKL. This clonotype was seen repeatedly, ten times or more. Its antigen remains unidentified. Regarding the study as a whole: In VDJdb matching, anti-spike CD8 responses were favored while private and CD4 specificities went missing.

MiXCR was run by TCRdb on the 5' RACE reads, yielding one entry per CDR3 protein. The table lists over 55,000 distinct CDR3 sequences, roughly 12% of them singletons. Sequencing input: whole blood. J is TRBJ1-6 and V is TRBV4-1; maybe TRBD1 (5 bases). The sequence derives from an adult who was a healthcare worker with PCR-confirmed SARS-CoV-2 infection or an uninfected control (not recorded which). The CDR3: CASSQDTGDSPLHF. CDR3 nucleotides: TGCGCCAGCAGCCAAGATACGGGGGATTCACCCCTCCACTTT.